This TCR beta chain derives from a study of shared T cell receptors in the human thymus (dated by TCRdb to the early 2020s). Context from the whole study: The study examined how the human thymus generates shared, self-reactive T-cell receptor alpha chains.

The germline V gene (reference sequence) supplies CDR1 MNHEY and CDR2 SMNVEV. V is pared back by 5 bases and J by 2 bases, with 20 bases lying between the germline termini. From cysteine to phenylalanine, the CDR3 is 17 amino acids long. Only the CDR3 portion is preserved as DNA: 51 bases, with reading frame beginning at the first base. Libraries were made using the immunoSEQ multiplex PCR assay. TCRdb's version of the immuneACCESS table is confined to in-frame rearrangements and falls short of the full clone set. An unresolved V gene accounts for under half of the shortfall where checked; the remainder is of unknown origin. The sample table contains 450,000 to 650,000 clones; only one count was recorded for around 78% of them. Clones ranked in the top ten supply about 0.014% of the sample. About this clone itself: Its antigen is unknown. No clone much larger than this one lies a single base away; base qualities are absent.

The sample was also reused in another study, on human thymus T cells. The second study reports: In Finland, the donors were immunologically healthy infants who were having open corrective cardiac surgery for congenital heart defects. Thymus tissue was obtained as surgical resects removed during corrective cardiac surgery. Biased V and J gene segment usage appeared to be present in both thymic and peripheral blood repertoires. According to the related research, thymic TCR repertoires were highly overlapping among unrelated individuals. The study characterized TCR alpha and beta repertoires from roughly 8 infant thymus samples and a few related peripheral blood samples. The cohort included a handful of male and a couple of female infants, with donor ages spanning 7 to 244 days. Thymocytes were released mechanically from tissue and stored at -70 °C as pellets of about 9.5-32 million cells. A QIAsymphony instrument was used to extract genomic DNA from frozen cell pellets. The immunoSEQ multiplex PCR assay was used to amplify the TCRB and TCRAD loci from a standardized amount of quality-controlled genomic DNA. The amplicons covered the V(D)J region and were long enough to include the CDR3 and to identify the V and J genes. Amplicon sequencing was performed on an Illumina platform through the commercial immunoSEQ service. Corrections for primer bias and sequencing errors followed previously described methods, while TCRAD and TCRB definitions were based on the IMGT database. Analysis of the repertoires was done with immunoSEQ Analyzer 3.0 and VDJTools and included basic statistics, V/J segment usage, diversity estimates, rarefaction and pairwise overlap. Diversity was estimated with Chao1, ChaoE, Efron-Thisted, Shannon and inverse Simpson indices, and also on datasets down-sampled to the smallest sample. Repertoire overlap was determined by strict matching of CDR3 nucleotide sequence, V gene and J gene, and Jaccard-based multidimensional scaling clustering was applied. On average, about 800,000 unique TCRB clonotypes were obtained from thymus samples, compared with 70,000 to 90,000 from blood samples.

This TCR came from a boy younger than two with a congenital heart defect. Donor details come from another sample of the same person, matched by shared clones. The V and J segments used are TRBV27 and TRBJ2-3; TRBD2 could be the D gene, as 7 bases match. Sequenced sample: thymocytes. The DNA sequence reads TGTGCCAGCAGTCTCACCTGTTTGCGGGGGCACACAGATACGCAGTATTTT. The encoded protein is CASSLTCLRGHTDTQYF.